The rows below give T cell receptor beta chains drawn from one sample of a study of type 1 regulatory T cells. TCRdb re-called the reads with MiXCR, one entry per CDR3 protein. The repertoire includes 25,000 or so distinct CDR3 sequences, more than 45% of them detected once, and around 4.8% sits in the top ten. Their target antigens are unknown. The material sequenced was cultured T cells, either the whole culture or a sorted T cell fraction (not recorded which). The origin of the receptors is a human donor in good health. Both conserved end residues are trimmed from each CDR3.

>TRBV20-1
SARSPKDALAGRFSYNEQF
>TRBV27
ASSMIGSTYGYT
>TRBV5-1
ASSPQTGNYEQY
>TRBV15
ATSRDIGLSRAF
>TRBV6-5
ASRTVGRLANTGELF
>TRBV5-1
ASSPAPGRSYGYT
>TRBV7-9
ASRRTSGVTDTQY
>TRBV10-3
AIRGGRSDLENEQF
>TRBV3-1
ASSQGVLAGPQETQY
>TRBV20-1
SARAPGRPGNQPQH
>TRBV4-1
ASSQGQGALDGYT
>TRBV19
ASSFNQDFLNTEAF
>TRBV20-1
GARDWTQGTGELF
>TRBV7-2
ASSLYGGGPTSGNTIY
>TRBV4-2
ASSPQNRDTEAF
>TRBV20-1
SARDLGTYGYT
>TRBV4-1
ASSQVSPNEQF
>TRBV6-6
ASSYLAGGSYEQY
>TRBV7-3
ASSPGTSGTYSGANVLT
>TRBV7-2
ASSLAPQQGTGYT
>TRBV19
ASSERGAPGEKLF
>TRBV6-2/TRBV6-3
ASSPRPDRIYEQY
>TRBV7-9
ASSLKGADT
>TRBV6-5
ASSPGQGYAGELF
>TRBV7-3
ASSLLAGGLGSGANVLT
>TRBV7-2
ASSFGLDTGELF
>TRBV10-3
AITSGDRGARTNEQF
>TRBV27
ASNSRGSNQPQH
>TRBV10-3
ATGIQGAASPGANVLT
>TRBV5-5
ASSLVPAGPQH
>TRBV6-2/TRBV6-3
ASSYSVPRDQPQH
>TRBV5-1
ASSLDRGPTGGETQY
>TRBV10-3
AISVGGQVNTEAF
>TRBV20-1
SARGAWATNEKLF
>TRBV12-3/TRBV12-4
ASSFWGTNEKLF
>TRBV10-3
AISESRGQGVEAF
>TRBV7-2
ASSLVSGADYTQY
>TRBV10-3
ASSSLPGTGRGNTIY
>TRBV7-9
CAGADTQY
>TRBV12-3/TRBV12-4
ASSPDRAYEQF
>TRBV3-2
AGRQGNQPQH
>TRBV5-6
ASSHFHRDTEAF
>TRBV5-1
ASSLASGVSSTDTQY
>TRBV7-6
ASSLGDRVNTGELF
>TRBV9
ASSGQGGRQETQY
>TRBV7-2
ASSLSDIRSYEQY